The present T cell receptor beta chain was sequenced within a study of blood T cell repertoires in COVID-19. Cohorts were determined from participant-reported clinical history. Profiled with immunoSEQ multiplex PCR; TCRdb holds only in-frame clones, not every one. The sample carries some 210,000 clones, around 84% recorded once. Germline CDR1 and CDR2: SGHRS and YFSETQ. Trimming removed 2 bases at V and 5 bases at J, with 20 bases between. This CDR3 has 16 residues. The sequence was obtained from a man aged 25 to 45 with acute COVID-19. Sample: PBMCs or T cells enriched from blood (not recorded which). This sequence joins TRBV5-1 and TRBJ2-7; D perhaps matches TRBD2 (6 bases). Here the CDR3 DNA reads TGCGCCAGCAGCTTCGGACTAAGGGCAGGGAACGACGAGCAGTACTTC. Translation gives CASSFGLRAGNDEQYF.